Following are 29 T cell receptor beta chains from one sample sequenced in a study of identical twins listed by TCRdb under 2016. The library was prepared using 5' RACE. Sequencing instrument: Illumina HiSeq 2000. The public sequencing data were trimmed at Q25 with fastp and processed into clonotypes with MiXCR by TCRdb, which kept only in-frame beta chains. Each record represents a unique CDR3 protein, reported with the most common genes and DNA among its rows. The table for this sample lists approximately 490,000 distinct CDR3 sequences; 20% to 25% of them were counted only once. Of the sample, roughly 0.5% falls within the top ten clones. This sample also appeared in a second study, on yellow fever vaccine responses in identical twins.

The specimen was CD4+ T cells sorted from blood. The receptors were gathered from a young woman in good health.

This chain connects TRBV12-3 or TRBV12-4 to TRBJ2-7, with TRBD1 matching over 8 bases. The CDR3 sequence is 19 residues long. The trim removed 11 bases at V and 3 bases at J, leaving 27 bases unmatched. The CDR3 DNA reads as TGTGCCTTCTGTCCCTCGACAGGGGCCAACCCCCTATCCAACTACGAGCAGTACTTC. It is translated as CAFCPSTGANPLSNYEQYF.

The table lists this clonotype with a few counts. The genes are TRBV3-1 and TRBJ1-5; 10 bases line up with TRBD1. V shed 4 bases, J shed 2 bases, and the junction held 8 bases outside the gene matches. The CDR3 totals 17 residues. CDR1 LGHDT and CDR2 YNNKEL come from the germline V gene (reference sequence). The CDR3 DNA reads TGTGCCAGCAGCCTGGGACAGGGGATGGGAGGCAATCAGCCCCAGCATTTT. Its translation is CASSLGQGMGGNQPQHF.

This clonotype was counted only a few times. This chain connects TRBV19 to TRBJ2-1; 7 bases line up with TRBD2. This CDR3 spans 15 amino acids. The germline V gene has CDR1 LNHDA and CDR2 SQIVND (reference sequence). J lost 3 bases, V lost 6 bases, and 8 bases had no gene match. CDR3 amino acids: CASREASGRYNEQFF. In DNA, the CDR3 is TGTGCCAGTAGGGAGGCTAGCGGCCGCTACAATGAGCAGTTCTTC.

The rearrangement uses TRBV7-9 and TRBJ1-3, with a tentative D call TRBD1 (5 bases). The CDR3 contains 15 residues. V lost 5 bases to trimming and J lost 2 bases, with 13 bases between them. In germline, CDR1 is SEHNR, CDR2 FQNEAQ (reference sequence). CDR3 DNA: TGTGCCAGCAGCCTGGGGACCCTTGCTGGAAACACCATATATTTT. Its protein is CASSLGTLAGNTIYF.

This chain links TRBV15 with TRBJ2-1, with D maybe TRBD2 (6 bases). This CDR3 region has 15 residues. V lost 0 bases, J lost 2 bases, and 8 bases lay in between. The germline V gene has CDR1 LNHNV and CDR2 YYDKDF (reference sequence). CDR3 in amino acids: CATSRDGTPYNEQFF. In DNA form, the CDR3 reads TGTGCCACCAGCAGAGATGGGACTCCCTACAATGAGCAGTTCTTC.

This clonotype appeared a few times. This sequence joins TRBV6-1 and TRBJ2-5; 9 bases fit TRBD1. Germline lookup yields CDR1 MNHNS and CDR2 SASEGT. After removal of 5 bases from V and 4 bases from J, the junction contained 8 bases not matched to a gene. This CDR3 comprises 15 residues. CDR3 DNA sequence: TGTGCCAGCAGTCAGGACAGGGGCGGGCGAGAGACCCAGTACTTC. Translated: CASSQDRGGRETQYF.

The chain carries TRBV7-6 and TRBJ2-1; tentative D call: TRBD2 (5 bases). V was cut by 10 bases and J by 1 base, with 14 bases left in between. The germline V gene encodes CDR1 SGHVS and CDR2 FNYEAQ. This CDR3 spans 14 amino acids. CDR3 region: CATSKTNSYNEQFF. The CDR3 DNA reads as TGTGCCACCTCTAAGACTAATTCCTACAATGAGCAGTTCTTC.

This clonotype came up a few times. The rearrangement joins TRBV4-1 to TRBJ2-7; D unresolved. Trimming took 1 base from V and 0 from J, leaving 7 bases between them. There are 14 residues in the CDR3. The germline V gene has CDR1 MGHRA and CDR2 YSYEKL. In nucleotides, the CDR3 is TGCGCCAGCAGCCAAGGGAGCGACTCCTACGAGCAGTACTTC. Protein sequence: CASSQGSDSYEQYF.

The genes are TRBV10-3 and TRBJ2-7; a weak D match, TRBD1 (7 bases). This CDR3 contains 13 residues. The V end was cut by 3 bases, the J end by 7 bases, with 13 bases between. In germline, CDR1 is ENHRY, CDR2 SYGVKD. The CDR3 sequence: CAISDYPGGEQYV. In DNA form, the CDR3 reads TGTGCCATCAGTGACTACCCAGGGGGGGAGCAGTACGTC.

The chain joins TRBV3-1 to TRBJ2-1; D could derive from TRBD1 or TRBD2 (5 bases each). The germline V gene encodes CDR1 LGHDT and CDR2 YNNKEL (reference sequence). This CDR3 spans 14 amino acids. The V gene lost 1 base and the J gene lost 6 bases, with 10 bases spanning the gap. In DNA form, the CDR3 reads TGTGCCAGCAGCCAAGCCGGGGCCCCCAATGAGCAGTTCTTC. This translates into CASSQAGAPNEQFF.

This clonotype was detected many times. The chain has TRBV29-1 and TRBJ2-1; 12 bases align to TRBD2. This CDR3 is built from 15 residues. V shed 6 bases, J shed 7 bases, and the junction held 10 bases outside the gene matches. The germline gives CDR1 SQVTM, CDR2 ANQGSEA. CDR3 residues: CSVASLAGGENEQFF. CDR3 bases: TGCAGCGTCGCCAGTCTAGCGGGAGGGGAGAATGAGCAGTTCTTC.

This clonotype came up a few times. The chain joins TRBV29-1 to TRBJ1-1, with D perhaps matching TRBD1 (5 bases). Between the trimmed V and J ends, which lost 4 bases and 1 base, there was a span of 10 bases. The germline gives CDR1 SQVTM, CDR2 ANQGSEA. The CDR3 has 13 residues. The CDR3: CSVALTGNTEAFF. The CDR3 DNA reads TGCAGCGTTGCCCTCACAGGGAACACTGAAGCTTTCTTT.

The V and J genes are TRBV7-9 and TRBJ2-3; possibly TRBD2 for D (6 bases). From germline, CDR1 is SEHNR and CDR2 FQNEAQ (reference sequence). V shed 5 bases and J shed 0 bases, with 15 bases lying between them. CDR3 length: 16 amino acids. CDR3 nucleotides: TGTGCCAGCAGCCAACGCAGCGGGTTAAGCACAGATACGCAGTATTTT. Its protein is CASSQRSGLSTDTQYF.

In the case of this clonotype: One end of the junction varies from germline; a read error may be responsible. This rearrangement joins TRBV7-3 to TRBJ2-3; D gene uncertain. Germline values: CDR1 SGHTA, CDR2 FQGTGA. The CDR3 contains 12 residues. In nucleotides, the CDR3 is TGTGCCAGCAGCTTAAGAGGTGATACGCAGAATTTT. Translation gives CASSLRGDTQNF.

The V call is TRBV6-1, the J call TRBJ2-5; 7 bases line up with TRBD1. Trimming cost V 6 bases and J 2 bases; bases outside gene matches: 3. This CDR3 has 13 residues. The germline V gene has CDR1 MNHNS and CDR2 SASEGT. CDR3 region: CASRRTGQETQYF. The CDR3, as DNA: TGTGCCAGCAGACGGACAGGTCAAGAGACCCAGTACTTC.

The table lists this clonotype with a few counts. V is TRBV7-8 and J is TRBJ1-6, with D unresolved. The CDR3 contains 13 residues. The germline CDR1 and CDR2 sequences are SGHVS and FQNEAQ. Trimming pared 1 base from V and 10 bases from J, leaving 8 bases between. The DNA of the CDR3 is TGTGCCAGCAGCTTAGAATCGTGGTCACCCCTCCACTTT. Translation: CASSLESWSPLHF.

This clonotype has more than one count but fewer than ten. V and J are TRBV24-1 and TRBJ2-3; D is uncertain. This CDR3 spans 16 amino acids. Between the trimmed V and J ends, which lost 4 bases and 4 bases, there was a span of 17 bases. Germline lookup yields CDR1 KGHDR and CDR2 SFDVKD. CDR3: CATSDPRWDWADTQYF. The CDR3 DNA is TGTGCCACCAGTGACCCCCGTTGGGATTGGGCAGATACGCAGTATTTT.

This chain joins TRBV7-9 and TRBJ2-5, with D tentatively TRBD2 (6 bases). The CDR3 is 13 residues long. Germline-derived CDR1 and CDR2 are SEHNR and FQNEAQ (reference sequence). V shed 6 bases and J shed 1 base, with 9 bases lying between them. The DNA for the CDR3 is TGTGCCAGCAGGAGGGACTTCCAAGAGACCCAGTACTTC. Its translation is CASRRDFQETQYF.

This clonotype showed up just a few times. One end of the junction varies from germline; a read error may be responsible. This chain connects TRBV12-3 or TRBV12-4 to TRBJ2-1, with 9 bases matching TRBD1. The CDR3 consists of 14 residues. The CDR3 spells CASSWIPDRGFLIF. DNA of the CDR3: TGTGCCAGCAGTTGGATCCCGGACAGGGGTTTTTTGATCTTC.

In its sample, this clonotype was seen a few times. The rearrangement uses TRBV5-1 and TRBJ2-1; TRBD1 is a possible D gene (6 bases). The CDR3 is made up of 14 amino acids. Germline V lookup: CDR1 SGHRS, CDR2 YFSETQ. The V end was cut by 4 bases, the J end by 6 bases, with 14 bases between. CDR3 DNA sequence: TGCGCCAGCAGCATAGGGAACAGGGTCAATGAGCAGTTCTTC. It codes for CASSIGNRVNEQFF.

The chain recombines TRBV20-1 with TRBJ2-3; possibly TRBD1 for D (5 bases). This CDR3 has 14 amino acids. V dropped 6 bases and J dropped 1 base, with 14 bases sitting between them. Looked up from germline, CDR1 is DFQATT and CDR2 is SNEGSKA (reference sequence). DNA of the CDR3: TGCAGTGCCCCCCTCCAGGGCGGCACAGATACGCAGTATTTT. Translation gives CSAPLQGGTDTQYF.

This clonotype was seen a few times. The chain employs TRBV9 and TRBJ2-3; TRBD2 matches 9 bases. Germline loops: CDR1 SGDLS, CDR2 YYNGEE. The J segment lost 0 bases and the V segment lost 1 base, leaving 9 bases of the junction unmatched. This CDR3 is built from 18 residues. DNA of the CDR3: TGTGCCAGCAGCGTATTAGCGGGAGTTGCCCGAAGCACAGATACGCAGTATTTT. Translated, it gives CASSVLAGVARSTDTQYF.

This clonotype showed up just a few times. The chain recombines TRBV7-2 with TRBJ2-1, with 7 nucleotides matching TRBD1. The CDR3 runs 16 residues. V was pared by 4 bases and J by 0 bases, with 6 bases of the junction left unmatched. CDR1 is SGHTA, CDR2 FQGNSA, per germline. CDR3 coding DNA: TGTGCCAGCAGCTCTCGAGGGGGCCCCTCCTACAATGAGCAGTTCTTC. It specifies CASSSRGGPSYNEQFF.

This clonotype has more than one count but fewer than ten. This sequence joins TRBV10-1 and TRBJ2-2, with TRBD2 matching over 16 bases. Germline V gives CDR1 WNHNN, CDR2 SYGVQD (reference sequence). The CDR3 totals 20 residues. The V segment lost 3 bases and the J segment 1 base; nucleotides outside the gene matches: 8. CDR3 region: CASSDTLGLAGGRNTGELFF. The DNA for the CDR3 is TGCGCCAGCAGTGATACCTTGGGACTAGCGGGAGGGAGGAACACCGGGGAGCTGTTTTTT.

The chain combines TRBV12-3 or TRBV12-4 with TRBJ1-1; 8 nucleotides align to TRBD1. This CDR3 region has 16 residues. V was pared by 5 bases and J by 6 bases, with 14 bases of the junction left unmatched. As DNA, the CDR3 is TGTGCCAGCAGTGAAAATCCTGGACAGGGTGGTTCTGAAGCTTTCTTT. This sequence encodes CASSENPGQGGSEAFF.

V gene TRBV5-1 combines with J gene TRBJ1-2, with unresolved D. The germline gives CDR1 SGHRS, CDR2 YFSETQ. The CDR3 is 14 amino acids. With 4 bases removed from V and 8 bases from J, the gap between germline ends came to 18 bases. CDR3 amino acids: CASSQGRTTNGYTF. The DNA for the CDR3 is TGCGCCAGCAGCCAAGGACGGACTACTAACGGCTACACCTTC.

V usage is TRBV5-8 and J usage is TRBJ2-5; weak D call: TRBD1 (5 bases). The ends were cut back, 1 base at V and 2 bases at J, with 15 bases in the middle. The V gene's germline CDR1 is SGHTS and CDR2 YDEGEE. The CDR3 is made up of 16 amino acids. CDR3 loop: CASSLRTRGTQETQYF. The CDR3 nucleotides are TGTGCCAGCAGCTTGAGGACAAGAGGTACTCAAGAGACCCAGTACTTC.

The CDR3 here is CASSRGGFSGANVLTF. CDR3 nucleotides: TGTGCCAGCAGTCGCGGCGGCTTCTCTGGGGCCAACGTCCTGACTTTC. The chain employs TRBV28 and TRBJ2-6; D call uncertain. V lost 5 bases and J 0 bases, leaving 11 bases between the germline ends. The germline V gene has CDR1 MDHEN and CDR2 SYDVKM. The CDR3 is 16 residues long.

This sequence joins TRBV4-1 and TRBJ1-1, with 10 bases matching TRBD1. The CDR3 has 17 residues. Germline CDR1 MGHRA, CDR2 YSYEKL. The V gene end was trimmed by 0 bases and the J gene end by 1 base; junction bases not matched to a gene: 5. Written as DNA, the CDR3 is TGCGCCAGCAGCCAAGATGGGGACAGGGGAACGAACACTGAAGCTTTCTTT. It specifies CASSQDGDRGTNTEAFF.